This TCR beta chain was captured in a study of blood T cell repertoires in COVID-19. V dropped 2 bases and J dropped 4; count of bases not matched to a gene: 10. The germline V gene has CDR1 SGHVS and CDR2 FNYEAQ. The length of the CDR3 is 16 residues. In the source study's methods: From reference gene primer amplification, estimates of nucleated cell counts were derived. This table comes from immunoSEQ multiplex PCR, and its TCRdb copy is limited to in-frame clones, with some not included. V and J calls plus clone size are reproduced from that table; the DNA served to infer D and trimming. There are 250,000 to 300,000 clones in the sample; approximately 82% occur only once, and over 4% lies in the top ten.

The chain couples TRBV7-6 to TRBJ2-5, with 7 bases matching TRBD2. This TCR came from a middle-aged man who had been exposed to COVID-19. Material for sequencing was PBMCs or T cells enriched from blood (not recorded which). In nucleotides, the CDR3 is TGTGCCAGCAGCTTATCGTCCAGCGGGATGAGAGAGACCCAGTACTTC. Its translation is CASSLSSSGMRETQYF.